The rows below give T cell receptor beta chains drawn from one sample of a study of spatial heterogeneity in lung cancer. TCRdb re-called the 5' RACE reads through MiXCR, storing one row per CDR3 protein. This repertoire shows about 52,000 distinct CDR3 sequences, under 8% found once; its top ten account for 35%. Source: PBMCs, taken at follow-up. All receptors derive from a female donor with early-stage non-small cell lung cancer. Both conserved end residues are part of each CDR3. D genes are given only for firm matches. Clone size is shown for a subset of rows, as once, few, many or a class of expanded clone.

D gene: .
V gene: TRBV2
J gene: TRBJ2-5
clone size: many
CDR3 DNA: TGTGCCAGCAGGAAGAACGGCCAAGGGACCCAGTACTTC
CDR3 protein: CASRKNGQGTQYF

D gene: TRBD2
V gene: TRBV20-1
J gene: TRBJ2-5
clone size: many
CDR3 DNA: TGCAGTGCCGCTAGCGGCCCTCAAGAGACCCAGTACTTC
CDR3 protein: CSAASGPQETQYF

D gene: TRBD1
V gene: TRBV3-1
J gene: TRBJ2-5
clone size: many
CDR3 DNA: TGTGCCAGCAGCCAAGTAGGACAGGTCACCCCCCTGTACTTC
CDR3 protein: CASSQVGQVTPLYF

D gene: TRBD2
V gene: TRBV3-1
J gene: TRBJ2-1
clone size: .
CDR3 DNA: TGTGCCAGCAGCGCCCCCCCCCTAGCGGGGATCTCCTACAATGAGCAGTTCTTC
CDR3 protein: CASSAPPLAGISYNEQFF

D gene: .
V gene: TRBV7-9
J gene: TRBJ1-2
clone size: many
CDR3 DNA: TGTGCCAGCAGCAGGGCTAACTATGGCTACACCTTC
CDR3 protein: CASSRANYGYTF

D gene: .
V gene: TRBV7-9
J gene: TRBJ2-2
clone size: many
CDR3 DNA: TGTGCCAGCAGCTTAGGAGGCGCCGGGGAGCTGTTTTTT
CDR3 protein: CASSLGGAGELFF

D gene: TRBD1
V gene: TRBV5-1
J gene: TRBJ2-1
clone size: few
CDR3 DNA: TGCGCCAGCAGCTTGGATCGACAGGGGAATGAGCAGTTCTTC
CDR3 protein: CASSLDRQGNEQFF

D gene: .
V gene: TRBV9
J gene: TRBJ2-3
clone size: many
CDR3 DNA: TGTGCCAGCAGCAGATTGGGGCAGGGCCCCACAGATACGCAGTATTTT
CDR3 protein: CASSRLGQGPTDTQYF

D gene: .
V gene: TRBV12-3/TRBV12-4
J gene: TRBJ1-1
clone size: many
CDR3 DNA: TGTGCCAGCAGTTTAAGAGAGTCAAACACTGAAGCTTTCTTT
CDR3 protein: CASSLRESNTEAFF

D gene: TRBD2
V gene: TRBV29-1
J gene: TRBJ2-1
clone size: .
CDR3 DNA: TGCAGCGTTGAGTGGCTAGCGGGGATTCTCAGAGAGCAGTCCTTC
CDR3 protein: CSVEWLAGILREQSF

D gene: .
V gene: TRBV13
J gene: TRBJ1-3
clone size: .
CDR3 DNA: TGTGCCAGCAGCCACCGCGACAGGAACTCTGGAAACACCATATATTTT
CDR3 protein: CASSHRDRNSGNTIYF

D gene: TRBD2
V gene: TRBV5-1
J gene: TRBJ2-1
clone size: few
CDR3 DNA: TGCGCCAGCAGCTTGGTGGCGGGGGGCGACAATGAGCAGTTCTTC
CDR3 protein: CASSLVAGGDNEQFF

D gene: TRBD1
V gene: TRBV28
J gene: TRBJ1-6
clone size: many
CDR3 DNA: TGTGCCAGCTCTCGACAGGGATATTCACCCCTCCACTTT
CDR3 protein: CASSRQGYSPLHF

D gene: .
V gene: TRBV6-1
J gene: TRBJ2-5
clone size: .
CDR3 DNA: TGTGCCAGCAGTGACCTAACAGGGACGGAGACCCAGTACTTC
CDR3 protein: CASSDLTGTETQYF

D gene: TRBD1
V gene: TRBV29-1
J gene: TRBJ2-3
clone size: .
CDR3 DNA: TGCAGCGCCTGGACAGGGGGCCCAGATACGCAGTATTTT
CDR3 protein: CSAWTGGPDTQYF

D gene: .
V gene: TRBV5-1
J gene: TRBJ2-7
clone size: many
CDR3 DNA: TGCGCCAGCAGCGTCCAGGGGACAACCTACGAGCAGTACTTC
CDR3 protein: CASSVQGTTYEQYF

D gene: TRBD1
V gene: TRBV4-1
J gene: TRBJ1-1
clone size: few
CDR3 DNA: TGCGCCAGCAGCCAAGCGGACAGGGGTGTTGAAGCTTTCTTT
CDR3 protein: CASSQADRGVEAFF

D gene: .
V gene: TRBV9
J gene: TRBJ2-3
clone size: many
CDR3 DNA: TGTGCCAGCAGGGCCCATAACGGGGATACGCAGTATTTT
CDR3 protein: CASRAHNGDTQYF

D gene: .
V gene: TRBV12-3/TRBV12-4
J gene: TRBJ1-1
clone size: few
CDR3 DNA: TGTGCCAGCAGTTTAAATTCTGATGTTGGGAAAGCTTTCTTT
CDR3 protein: CASSLNSDVGKAFF

D gene: TRBD1
V gene: TRBV12-3/TRBV12-4
J gene: TRBJ1-2
clone size: .
CDR3 DNA: TGTGCCAGCAGTTTGGGACGCAGGGGGCCCTATGGCTACACCTTC
CDR3 protein: CASSLGRRGPYGYTF

D gene: TRBD1
V gene: TRBV5-1
J gene: TRBJ2-1
clone size: .
CDR3 DNA: TGCGCCAGCAGCCCCGGGACAGGTAGAACTGAGCAGTTCTTC
CDR3 protein: CASSPGTGRTEQFF

D gene: .
V gene: TRBV24-1
J gene: TRBJ1-5
clone size: many
CDR3 DNA: TGTGCCACCAGTGAGTCCGGGGCCTCCAATCAGCCCCAGCATTTT
CDR3 protein: CATSESGASNQPQHF

D gene: .
V gene: TRBV7-2
J gene: TRBJ1-1
clone size: many
CDR3 DNA: TGTGCCAGCAGCTTAGCCCTATACGCGGAAGCTTTCTTT
CDR3 protein: CASSLALYAEAFF

D gene: TRBD1
V gene: TRBV20-1
J gene: TRBJ1-6
clone size: .
CDR3 DNA: TGCAGTGCTGGTAGACAGGGGAGCGATTCACCCCTCCACTTT
CDR3 protein: CSAGRQGSDSPLHF

D gene: .
V gene: TRBV3-1
J gene: TRBJ2-3
clone size: few
CDR3 DNA: TGTGCCAGCAGCCAAGATACCCCAAAAGCAGTCGGGGGCCCCCCTCTGGGGACGCAGTATTTT
CDR3 protein: CASSQDTPKAVGGPPLGTQYF

D gene: .
V gene: TRBV6-2/TRBV6-3
J gene: TRBJ2-7
clone size: many
CDR3 DNA: TGTGCCAGCACCCTCCCGGGACTGAGGTCCTACGAGCAGTACTTC
CDR3 protein: CASTLPGLRSYEQYF

D gene: TRBD1
V gene: TRBV5-5
J gene: TRBJ2-7
clone size: few
CDR3 DNA: TGTGCCAGCAGGCCCCGGGACAGGGCCTCCTACGAGCAGTACTTC
CDR3 protein: CASRPRDRASYEQYF

D gene: .
V gene: TRBV7-9
J gene: TRBJ2-3
clone size: .
CDR3 DNA: TGTGCCAAGACAGACAGCACTAGCACAGATACGCAGTATTTT
CDR3 protein: CAKTDSTSTDTQYF

D gene: TRBD1
V gene: TRBV24-1
J gene: TRBJ2-7
clone size: few
CDR3 DNA: TGTGCCACCAGTGATTTGTATCGGACAGGACCGAAAATCTACGAGCAGTACTTC
CDR3 protein: CATSDLYRTGPKIYEQYF

D gene: TRBD2
V gene: TRBV5-1
J gene: TRBJ2-3
clone size: few
CDR3 DNA: TGCGCCAGCAGCGCCCACGAGCGGGGGGTCAGAGATACGCAGTATTTT
CDR3 protein: CASSAHERGVRDTQYF

D gene: .
V gene: TRBV6-1
J gene: TRBJ1-1
clone size: many
CDR3 DNA: TGTGCCAGCAGTGAACGGGGGGCCCACACTGAAGCTTTCTTT
CDR3 protein: CASSERGAHTEAFF

D gene: .
V gene: TRBV7-9
J gene: TRBJ2-2
clone size: .
CDR3 DNA: TGTGCCAGCAGCTCCCCCGGCGGGGCTAACACCGGGGAGCTGTTTTTT
CDR3 protein: CASSSPGGANTGELFF

D gene: .
V gene: TRBV20-1
J gene: TRBJ1-6
clone size: many
CDR3 DNA: TGCAGTGCTAGACCCTTAGTAAAATTGACAGGCCTTCCCTATAATTCACCCCTCCACTTT
CDR3 protein: CSARPLVKLTGLPYNSPLHF

D gene: TRBD1
V gene: TRBV5-1
J gene: TRBJ1-1
clone size: many
CDR3 DNA: TGCGCCAGCAGCTTGTGGACAGGGCCCAGGAACACTGAAGCTTTCTTT
CDR3 protein: CASSLWTGPRNTEAFF

D gene: .
V gene: TRBV11-2
J gene: TRBJ1-2
clone size: many
CDR3 DNA: TGTGCCAGCAGCTCAACTACAGGGTCTGACTATGGCTACACCTTC
CDR3 protein: CASSSTTGSDYGYTF

D gene: .
V gene: TRBV7-9
J gene: TRBJ1-1
clone size: .
CDR3 DNA: TGTGCCAGCAGCTTCGCAGGAATCACTGAAGCTTTCTTT
CDR3 protein: CASSFAGITEAFF

D gene: .
V gene: TRBV5-1
J gene: TRBJ2-3
clone size: many
CDR3 DNA: TGCGCCAGCAACCCCGGGACTCCGGAGGGGGATACGCAGTATTTT
CDR3 protein: CASNPGTPEGDTQYF

D gene: .
V gene: TRBV5-1
J gene: TRBJ2-2
clone size: many
CDR3 DNA: TGCGCCAGCAGCCTGGTCTCAATGCAGGAGCTGTTTTTT
CDR3 protein: CASSLVSMQELFF

D gene: TRBD2
V gene: TRBV2
J gene: TRBJ2-3
clone size: many
CDR3 DNA: TGTGCCGCACGGGGGGTAGCGGGTAATACGCAGTATTTT
CDR3 protein: CAARGVAGNTQYF

D gene: .
V gene: TRBV5-1
J gene: TRBJ1-1
clone size: many
CDR3 DNA: TGCGCCAGCAGCTTGGCTCGGGGCAGCACGAACACTGAAGCTTTCTTT
CDR3 protein: CASSLARGSTNTEAFF

D gene: .
V gene: TRBV11-2
J gene: TRBJ1-2
clone size: .
CDR3 DNA: TGTGCCAGCAGCCCGAACAGGGTCCCAAGGGCGGCCCATGGCTACACCTTC
CDR3 protein: CASSPNRVPRAAHGYTF

D gene: .
V gene: TRBV20-1
J gene: TRBJ2-1
clone size: .
CDR3 DNA: TGCAGTGCCCCTGGGGGGGCGGAGGGGCACAATGAGCAGTTCTTC
CDR3 protein: CSAPGGAEGHNEQFF

D gene: TRBD1
V gene: TRBV19
J gene: TRBJ1-5
clone size: many
CDR3 DNA: TGTGCCAGTAGTATGATTGGACAGGGGTCGAGCAATCAGCCCCAGCATTTT
CDR3 protein: CASSMIGQGSSNQPQHF

D gene: .
V gene: TRBV11-2
J gene: TRBJ2-3
clone size: many
CDR3 DNA: TGTGCCAGCAGCTCCGACAGGTTGCCCACAGATACGCAGTATTTT
CDR3 protein: CASSSDRLPTDTQYF

D gene: .
V gene: TRBV20-1
J gene: TRBJ2-7
clone size: few
CDR3 DNA: TGCAGTGCTGCTAAGACCACCTACGAGCAGTACTTC
CDR3 protein: CSAAKTTYEQYF